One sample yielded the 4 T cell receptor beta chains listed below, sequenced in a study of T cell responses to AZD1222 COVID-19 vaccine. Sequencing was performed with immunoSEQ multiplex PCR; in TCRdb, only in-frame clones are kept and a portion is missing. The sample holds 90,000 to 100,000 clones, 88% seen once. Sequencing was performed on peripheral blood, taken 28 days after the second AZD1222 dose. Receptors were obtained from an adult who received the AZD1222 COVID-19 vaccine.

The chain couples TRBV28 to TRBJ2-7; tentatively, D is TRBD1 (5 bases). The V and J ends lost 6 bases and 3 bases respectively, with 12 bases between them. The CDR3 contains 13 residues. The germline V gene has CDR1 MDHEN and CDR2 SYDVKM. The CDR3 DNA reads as TGTGCCAGCAGCCTAACAGGATTCTACGAGCAGTACTTC. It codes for CASSLTGFYEQYF.

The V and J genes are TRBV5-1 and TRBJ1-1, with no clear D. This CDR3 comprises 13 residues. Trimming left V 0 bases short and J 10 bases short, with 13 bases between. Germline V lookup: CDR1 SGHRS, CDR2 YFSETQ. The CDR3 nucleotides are TGCGCCAGCAGCTTGGAAGGGAGGGCGACAGCTTTCTTT. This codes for CASSLEGRATAFF.

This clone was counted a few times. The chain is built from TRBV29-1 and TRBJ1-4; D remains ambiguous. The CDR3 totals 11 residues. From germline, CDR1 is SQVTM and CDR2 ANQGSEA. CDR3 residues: CIAATNEKLFF. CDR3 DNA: TGCATAGCCGCAACTAATGAAAAACTGTTTTTT.

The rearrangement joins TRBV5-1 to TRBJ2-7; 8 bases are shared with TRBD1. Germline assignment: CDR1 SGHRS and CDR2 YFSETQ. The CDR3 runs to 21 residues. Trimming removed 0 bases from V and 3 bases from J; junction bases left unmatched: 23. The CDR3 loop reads CASSLAPARQGSLIPNYEQYF. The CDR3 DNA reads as TGCGCCAGCAGCTTGGCCCCAGCGAGACAGGGGTCCCTAATTCCCAACTACGAGCAGTACTTC.